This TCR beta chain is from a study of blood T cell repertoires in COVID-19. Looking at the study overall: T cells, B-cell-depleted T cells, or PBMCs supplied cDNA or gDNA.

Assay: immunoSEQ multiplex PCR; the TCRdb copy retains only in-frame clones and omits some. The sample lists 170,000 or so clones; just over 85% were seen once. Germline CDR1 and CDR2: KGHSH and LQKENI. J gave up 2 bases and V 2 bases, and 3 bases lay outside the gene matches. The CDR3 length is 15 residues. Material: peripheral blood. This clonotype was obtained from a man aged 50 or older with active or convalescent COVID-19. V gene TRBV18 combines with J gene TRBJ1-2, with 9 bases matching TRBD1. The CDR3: CASSPAGQGNYGYTF. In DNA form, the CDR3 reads TGTGCCAGCTCACCAGCCGGACAGGGGAACTATGGCTACACCTTC.